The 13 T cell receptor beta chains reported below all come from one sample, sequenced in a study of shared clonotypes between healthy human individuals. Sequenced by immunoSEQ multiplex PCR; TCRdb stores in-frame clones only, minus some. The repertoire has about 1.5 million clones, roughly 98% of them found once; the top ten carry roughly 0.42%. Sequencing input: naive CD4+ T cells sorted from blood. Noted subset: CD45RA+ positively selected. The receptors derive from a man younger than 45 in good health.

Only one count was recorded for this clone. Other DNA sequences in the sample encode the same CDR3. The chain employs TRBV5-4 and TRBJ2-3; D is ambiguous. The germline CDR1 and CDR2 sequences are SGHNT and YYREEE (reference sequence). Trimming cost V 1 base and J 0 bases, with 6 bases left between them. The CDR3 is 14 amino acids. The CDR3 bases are TGTGCCAGCAGCTTGACCGGTAGCACAGATACGCAGTATTTT. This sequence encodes CASSLTGSTDTQYF.

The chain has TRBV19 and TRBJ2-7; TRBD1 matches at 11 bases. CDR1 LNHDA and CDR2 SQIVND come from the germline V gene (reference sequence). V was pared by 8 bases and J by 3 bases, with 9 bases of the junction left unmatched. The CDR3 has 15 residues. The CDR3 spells CASSTGTGGVYEQYF. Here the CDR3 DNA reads TGTGCCAGTTCTACCGGGACAGGGGGGGTCTACGAGCAGTACTTC.

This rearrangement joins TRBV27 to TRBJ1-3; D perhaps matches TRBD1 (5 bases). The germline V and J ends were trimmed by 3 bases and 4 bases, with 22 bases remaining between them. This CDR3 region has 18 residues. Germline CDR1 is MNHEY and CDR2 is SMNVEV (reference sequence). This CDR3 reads CASSFLPPGPGPGNTIYF. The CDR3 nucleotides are TGTGCCAGCAGTTTTCTACCCCCGGGACCCGGACCAGGAAACACCATATATTTT.

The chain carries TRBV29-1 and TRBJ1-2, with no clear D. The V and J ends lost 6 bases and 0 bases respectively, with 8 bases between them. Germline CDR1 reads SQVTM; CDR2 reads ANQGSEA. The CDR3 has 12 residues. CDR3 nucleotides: TGCAGCGTCGGATACGCTAACTATGGCTACACCTTC. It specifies CSVGYANYGYTF.

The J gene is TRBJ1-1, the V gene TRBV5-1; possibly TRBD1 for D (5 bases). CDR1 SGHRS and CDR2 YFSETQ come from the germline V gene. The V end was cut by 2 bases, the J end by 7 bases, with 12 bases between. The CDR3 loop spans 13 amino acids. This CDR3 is CASSLRGSDEAFF. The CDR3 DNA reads TGCGCCAGCAGCTTACGGGGGTCGGATGAAGCTTTCTTT.

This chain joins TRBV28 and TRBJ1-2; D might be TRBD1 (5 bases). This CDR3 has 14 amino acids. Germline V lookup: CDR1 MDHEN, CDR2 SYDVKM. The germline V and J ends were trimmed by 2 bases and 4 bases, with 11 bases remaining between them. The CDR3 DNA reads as TGTGCCAGCAGTTTAATCCAGGGAAGCTATGGCTACACCTTC. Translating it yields CASSLIQGSYGYTF.

The CDR3 DNA reads as TGTGCCAGCAGTTTCCCTGAACGCCCAGGGTATGGCTACACCTTC. Translated, it gives CASSFPERPGYGYTF. The chain uses TRBV28 and TRBJ1-2, with D tentatively TRBD1 (5 bases). The CDR3 is 15 residues long. V lost 3 bases to trimming and J lost 5 bases, with 16 bases between them. Germline CDR1 reads MDHEN; CDR2 reads SYDVKM.

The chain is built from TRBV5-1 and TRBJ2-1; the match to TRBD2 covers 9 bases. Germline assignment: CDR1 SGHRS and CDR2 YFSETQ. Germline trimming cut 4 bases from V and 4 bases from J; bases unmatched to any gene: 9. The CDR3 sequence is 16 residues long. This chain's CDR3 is CASSISGSLVYNEQFF. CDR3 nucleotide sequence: TGCGCCAGCAGCATTAGCGGGAGTTTGGTTTACAATGAGCAGTTCTTC.

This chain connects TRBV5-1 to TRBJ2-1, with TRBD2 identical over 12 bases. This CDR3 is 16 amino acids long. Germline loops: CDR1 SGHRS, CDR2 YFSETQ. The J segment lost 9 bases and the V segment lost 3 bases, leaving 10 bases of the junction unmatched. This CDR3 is CASSSSSGRAESEQFF. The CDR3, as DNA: TGCGCCAGCAGCTCATCTAGCGGGAGGGCCGAGAGTGAGCAGTTCTTC.

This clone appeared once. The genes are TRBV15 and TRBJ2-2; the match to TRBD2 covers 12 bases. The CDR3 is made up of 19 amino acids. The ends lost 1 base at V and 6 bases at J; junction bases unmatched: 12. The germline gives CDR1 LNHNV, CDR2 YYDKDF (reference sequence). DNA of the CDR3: TGTGCCACCAGCAGAGTAATTGCTAGCGGGAGGGCCCATGCCGGGGAGCTGTTTTTT. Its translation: CATSRVIASGRAHAGELFF.

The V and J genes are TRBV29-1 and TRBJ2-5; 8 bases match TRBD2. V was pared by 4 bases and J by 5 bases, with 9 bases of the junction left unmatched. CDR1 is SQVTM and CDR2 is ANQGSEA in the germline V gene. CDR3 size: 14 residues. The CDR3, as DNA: TGCAGCGTTGTTCCAGCGGGAGTTGGGGAGACCCAGTACTTC. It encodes CSVVPAGVGETQYF.

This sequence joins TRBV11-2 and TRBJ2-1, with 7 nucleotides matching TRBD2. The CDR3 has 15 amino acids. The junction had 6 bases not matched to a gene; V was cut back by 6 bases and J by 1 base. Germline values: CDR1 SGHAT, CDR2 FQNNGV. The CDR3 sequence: CASRREPLSYNEQFF. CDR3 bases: TGTGCCAGCAGGCGGGAGCCCCTATCCTACAATGAGCAGTTCTTC.

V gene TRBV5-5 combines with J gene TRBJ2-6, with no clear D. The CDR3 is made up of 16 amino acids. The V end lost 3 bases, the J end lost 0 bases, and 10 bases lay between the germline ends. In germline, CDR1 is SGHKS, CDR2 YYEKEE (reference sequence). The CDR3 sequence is CASSSGRISGANVLTF. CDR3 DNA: TGTGCCAGCAGCTCCGGACGGATCTCTGGGGCCAACGTCCTGACTTTC. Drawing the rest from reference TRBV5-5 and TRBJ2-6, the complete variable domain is DAGVTQSPTHLIKTRGQQVTLRCSPISGHKSVSWYQQVLGQGPQFIFQYYEKEERGRGNFPDRFSARQFPNYSSELNVNALLLGDSALYLCASSSGRISGANVLTFGAGSRLTVL.